This T cell receptor (beta chain) comes out of a study of blood T cell repertoires in COVID-19. Across the whole study: Sites across the United States, Italy and Spain contributed samples from acute and convalescent COVID-19. The cDNA or gDNA used as material had been derived from T cells, B-cell-depleted T cells, or PBMCs.

Original analysis: Using reference gene primer amplification, nucleated cell counts were estimated. The repertoire was sequenced with immunoSEQ multiplex PCR; TCRdb's copy has only in-frame clones and lacks some. That table furnishes V, J and clone size, whereas the DNA furnished D and trimming. The data hold hundreds of thousands of clones, with just under 85% observed a single time. V was shortened by 6 bases and J by 9 bases, with 12 bases between the two germline ends. This CDR3 comprises 11 residues. Sequenced input: peripheral blood. This TCR derives from a man older than 75 with acute or convalescent COVID-19. The V call is TRBV12-3 or TRBV12-4, the J call TRBJ2-7; D remains unclear. For the CDR3, the DNA is TGTGCCAGCAGCCCCGGAGCCTGGCAGTACTTC. Amino acid sequence: CASSPGAWQYF.